The 14 T cell receptor beta chains reported below all come from one sample, sequenced in a study of radiotherapy plus CTLA-4 blockade in lung cancer. Generated by immunoSEQ multiplex PCR, the TCRdb table keeps only in-frame clones and is missing some. The data hold roughly 15,000 clones, with about 70% observed a single time. Sequences were derived from peripheral blood, sampled from a patient treated with radiotherapy plus ipilimumab. These receptors were obtained from a human donor with non-small cell lung cancer whose response to radiotherapy plus ipilimumab could not be evaluated.

The chain links TRBV8-2 to TRBJ2-6; TRBD2 is the table's D call and was not checked against the DNA. TRBV8-2 is deemed a pseudogene. This CDR3 is 18 amino acids long. CDR3 DNA: TGTGGCAGTACATTCTTTGATAGCCACAAAAGTCGGGCCAACGTCCTGACTTTC. Translated, it gives CGSTFFDSHKSRANVLTF.

The chain couples TRBV7-2 to TRBJ1-1; D possibly corresponds to TRBD1 (6 bases). Deletions cut 5 bases from V and 5 bases from J, with 12 bases between. The CDR3 has 13 residues. Germline CDR1 reads SGHTA; CDR2 reads FQGNSA. This CDR3 is CASSQITGTEAFF. CDR3 nucleotide sequence: TGTGCCAGCAGCCAAATTACAGGGACTGAAGCTTTCTTT.

This clone was counted once. V gene TRBV30 combines with J gene TRBJ2-2; possible D gene TRBD1, 6 bases. The CDR3 runs to 14 residues. CDR1 is GTSNPN, CDR2 SVGIG, per germline (reference sequence). Trimming pared 1 base from V and 3 bases from J, leaving 9 bases between. As DNA, the CDR3 is TGTGCCTGGAGTGGGGACACCCACACCGGGGAGCTGTTTTTT. This encodes CAWSGDTHTGELFF. Filled out from reference TRBV30 and TRBJ2-2, the complete variable domain reads SQTIHQWPATLVQPVGSPLSLECTVEGTSNPNLYWYRQAAGRGLQLLFYSVGIGQISSEVPQNLSASRPQDRQFILSSKKLLLSDSGFYLCAWSGDTHTGELFFGEGSRLTVL.

V gene TRBV5-4 combines with J gene TRBJ1-2; D is possibly TRBD1 (6 bases). CDR1 is SGHNT, CDR2 YYREEE, per germline (reference sequence). The CDR3 extends over 18 amino acids. V lost 1 base to trimming and J lost 3 bases, with 22 bases between them. The CDR3 bases are TGTGCCAGCAGCTTGTGGATCTCAGGGGCAAAGTATTACTATGGCTACACCTTC. Residues: CASSLWISGAKYYYGYTF.

This clone was found a few times. The chain is built from TRBV6-4 and TRBJ2-2; 12 positions match TRBD2. Germline V gene sequence: CDR1 MRHNA, CDR2 SNTAGT. The trim removed 5 bases at V and 3 bases at J, leaving 4 bases unmatched. This CDR3 is built from 16 residues. The CDR3 DNA reads TGTGCCAGCAGTCCCCTAGCGGGGGGGGACACCGGGGAGCTGTTTTTT. The encoded protein is CASSPLAGGDTGELFF.

CDR3 nucleotides: TGTGCCAGCAGCTCGTTAGCGGGGGGGCTAGATGAGCAGTTCTTC. Its translation is CASSSLAGGLDEQFF. The chain carries TRBV11-2 and TRBJ2-1; 11 bases match TRBD2. The length of the CDR3 is 15 residues. V lost 4 bases, J lost 8 bases, and 7 bases stayed unmatched. The V gene's germline CDR1 is SGHAT and CDR2 FQNNGV. The complete variable domain, with remaining parts taken from reference TRBV11-2 and TRBJ2-1, reads EAGVAQSPRYKIIEKRQSVAFWCNPISGHATLYWYQQILGQGPKLLIQFQNNGVVDDSQLPKDRFSAERLKGVDSTLKIQPAKLEDSAVYLCASSSLAGGLDEQFFGPGTRLTVL.

This clone was seen a few times. The genes are TRBV6-1 and TRBJ1-2; 7 nucleotides match TRBD1. The CDR3 covers 14 residues. Germline CDR1 is MNHNS and CDR2 is SASEGT. J gave up 2 bases and V 6 bases, and 6 bases lay outside the gene matches. The CDR3 sequence: CASRPGQVNYGYTF. The CDR3 DNA follows: TGTGCCAGCAGACCCGGACAGGTCAACTATGGCTACACCTTC.

The V gene is TRBV7-2, the J gene TRBJ1-5, with 10 bases identical to TRBD1. In germline, CDR1 is SGHTA, CDR2 FQGNSA. V lost 8 bases, J lost 6 bases, and 7 bases stayed unmatched. This CDR3 comprises 14 residues. CDR3 loop: CASAGTGAGQPQHF. As DNA, the CDR3 is TGTGCCAGCGCCGGGACAGGGGCCGGTCAGCCCCAGCATTTT.

This clone has only one observation. The gene calls are TRBV28 and TRBJ2-2; weak D call: TRBD1 (5 bases). Per germline, CDR1 MDHEN and CDR2 SYDVKM. This CDR3 region has 16 residues. V lost 4 bases to trimming and J lost 2 bases, with 14 bases between them. The chain's CDR3 is CASSSDTGANTGELFF. In DNA, the CDR3 is TGTGCCAGCAGTTCCGATACAGGAGCTAACACCGGGGAGCTGTTTTTT.

The V and J genes are TRBV5-8 and TRBJ2-3, with TRBD2 matching 12 bases. V gave up 5 bases and J gave up 6 bases; unmatched junction bases: 10. Germline CDR1 is SGHTS and CDR2 is YDEGEE. The CDR3 covers 16 residues. The CDR3 DNA is TGTGCCAGCAGTTCCAGCCTAGCGGGGGGGCGTGATACGCAGTATTTT. It yields the protein CASSSSLAGGRDTQYF.

The V gene is TRBV5-4, the J gene TRBJ2-2; D not resolved. The CDR3 sequence is 12 residues long. Trimming shortened V by 0 bases and J by 8 bases, and 5 bases separated the two germline ends. CDR1 is SGHNT, CDR2 YYREEE, per germline (reference sequence). The CDR3 bases are TGTGCCAGCAGCTTGGAACAAGGGGAGCTGTTTTTT. It codes for CASSLEQGELFF.

By frequency in the sample, this clone is medium-sized. The chain uses TRBV7-9 and TRBJ1-2; D perhaps matches TRBD1 (6 bases). Germline V gene lookup returns CDR1 SEHNR and CDR2 FQNEAQ (reference sequence). V lost 1 base and J 8 bases, leaving 23 bases between the germline ends. The CDR3 consists of 17 residues. The CDR3 is CASSLERRRGLYGGYTF. CDR3 sequence (DNA): TGTGCCAGCAGCTTAGAACGGCGCAGGGGTCTCTATGGGGGCTACACCTTC.

The rearrangement uses TRBV19 and TRBJ2-5; 8 nucleotides line up with TRBD1. V trimming: 8 bases; J trimming: 2 bases; junction bases outside the gene matches: 4. Germline V gives CDR1 LNHDA, CDR2 SQIVND (reference sequence). This CDR3 spans 13 amino acids. DNA for the CDR3: TGTGCCAGTTCCAGGGGGCAACAAGAGACCCAGTACTTC. Amino acid sequence: CASSRGQQETQYF.

DNA of the CDR3: TGTGCCAGCAGTGATGTAGGACTAGCGACCTACGAGCAGTACGTC. Its translation: CASSDVGLATYEQYV. The rearrangement links TRBV2 to TRBJ2-7, with TRBD2 identical over 9 bases. The CDR3 length is 15 residues. In germline, CDR1 is SNHLY, CDR2 FYNNEI. The V and J ends lost 3 bases and 2 bases, in that order; junction bases with no gene match: 5.